At least ten counts were recorded for the clone carrying this T cell receptor (beta chain). The antigen is unknown. This PCR relied on a set of 60 Vbeta primers and 13 Jbeta primers. The protocol was immunoSEQ multiplex PCR, while the TCRdb copy is restricted to in-frame clones and leaves out a portion. This sample carries about 200,000 clones, around 73% of them seen once, and the ten largest clones take approximately 3%. This specimen comes from a study of cytomegalovirus exposure and HLA in healthy donors. Whole-study findings and limits: A previous analysis found most TCR beta V segments productive roughly 87% or roughly 30% of the time. As a later analysis showed, several of the most significant clusters appeared to be linked to common viral pathogens. An analysis that came later showed most CMV-associated TCR beta chains appearing HLA-restricted. Among TCR beta chains, those listed as cytomegalovirus-associated numbered approximately 150.

The specimen sequenced was PBMCs. The sequence was obtained from a woman between 25 and 40 years old in good health and CMV-seronegative.

The CDR3 here is CASRGGTFYGYTF. The CDR3 DNA follows: TGTGCCAGCAGAGGGGGAACGTTTTATGGCTACACCTTC. The chain combines TRBV7-9 with TRBJ1-2; D perhaps matches TRBD1 (6 bases). CDR3 length: 13 amino acids. The V end lost 6 bases, the J end lost 5 bases, and 13 bases lay between the germline ends. Germline-derived CDR1 and CDR2 are SEHNR and FQNEAQ (reference sequence).